This T cell receptor beta chain is from a study of blood T cell repertoires in COVID-19. The CDR3 is 14 amino acids. CDR1 is SGHNT and CDR2 is YENEEA in the germline V gene. Trimming cost V 4 bases and J 4 bases, with 10 bases left between them. Sequencing was performed with immunoSEQ multiplex PCR; in TCRdb, only in-frame clones are kept and a portion is missing. Among 45,000 or so clones listed, around nine tenths were seen once. Sequencing was done on a sample of peripheral blood. The receptor was isolated from an elderly man with acute or convalescent COVID-19. The V and J genes are TRBV11-3 and TRBJ2-2; weak D call: TRBD1 (6 bases). The CDR3 protein is CASSSTRGTGELFF. As DNA, the CDR3 is TGTGCCAGCAGCTCAACCAGGGGCACCGGGGAGCTGTTTTTT.